The rows below give T cell receptor beta chains drawn from one sample of a study of cytomegalovirus exposure and HLA in healthy donors. The method was immunoSEQ multiplex PCR; TCRdb's version includes in-frame clones alone and lacks a portion of them. The table has 65,000 to 100,000 clones, 76% seen once. Sequenced sample: PBMCs. The receptor set was obtained from a man aged 40-49 years in good health and CMV-seronegative. Each CDR3 is given with its conserved first and last residue. A D gene is named only where the DNA matches it firmly. Clone size is not always given. Where it is, it says once, few, many or a class for expanded clones.

v_gene: TRBV27; d_gene: .; abundance: .; j_gene: TRBJ2-1; CDR3nt: TGTGCCAGCAGCCGCCCCAGGGTGGACAATGAGCAGTTCTTC; CDR3aa: CASSRPRVDNEQFF
v_gene: TRBV27; d_gene: .; abundance: .; j_gene: TRBJ2-7; CDR3nt: TGTGCCAGCGGCCGCCGGGGAATCCCCTCCTACGAGCAGTACTTC; CDR3aa: CASGRRGIPSYEQYF
v_gene: TRBV7-8; d_gene: TRBD1; abundance: .; j_gene: TRBJ1-5; CDR3nt: TGTGCCAGCAGCTCCTGGACAGGGAAAGGTGGCAATCAGCCCCAGCATTTT; CDR3aa: CASSSWTGKGGNQPQHF
v_gene: TRBV28; d_gene: TRBD2; abundance: .; j_gene: TRBJ2-7; CDR3nt: TGTGCCAGCAGTTTTCCCTCGGGACTAGGGCCCTACGAGCAGTACTTC; CDR3aa: CASSFPSGLGPYEQYF
v_gene: TRBV6-1; d_gene: .; abundance: .; j_gene: TRBJ1-4; CDR3nt: TGTGCCAGCAGTGGGACAGACTACTATGAAAAACTGTTTTTT; CDR3aa: CASSGTDYYEKLFF
v_gene: TRBV27; d_gene: .; abundance: .; j_gene: TRBJ1-1; CDR3nt: TGTGCCAGCAGACGGAGGGGAGGGAACACTGAAGCTTTCTTT; CDR3aa: CASRRRGGNTEAFF
v_gene: TRBV7-9; d_gene: TRBD2; abundance: .; j_gene: TRBJ2-7; CDR3nt: TGTGCCAGCAGCTTATCCCGCGGGGGGGCTTCCTACGAGCAGTACTTC; CDR3aa: CASSLSRGGASYEQYF
v_gene: TRBV6-5; d_gene: .; abundance: .; j_gene: TRBJ2-7; CDR3nt: TGTGCCAGCAGTTACTCTTCAGGGCTGGGCTACGAGCAGTACTTC; CDR3aa: CASSYSSGLGYEQYF
v_gene: TRBV29-1; d_gene: TRBD1; abundance: .; j_gene: TRBJ2-3; CDR3nt: TGCAGCGGCGGACAGGGGGGAGTAGATACGCAGTATTTT; CDR3aa: CSGGQGGVDTQYF
v_gene: TRBV7-2; d_gene: .; abundance: .; j_gene: TRBJ2-5; CDR3nt: TGTGCCAGCAGCTCCCCGGCCCTTCTAGTTTTGTACTTC; CDR3aa: CASSSPALLVLYF
v_gene: TRBV4-2; d_gene: TRBD1; abundance: .; j_gene: TRBJ1-1; CDR3nt: TGTGCCAGCAGCGCACAGGGGGCGGTAGGAAACACTGAAGCTTTCTTT; CDR3aa: CASSAQGAVGNTEAFF
v_gene: TRBV9; d_gene: TRBD1; abundance: .; j_gene: TRBJ1-2; CDR3nt: TGTGCCAGCAGCACCCCACAGGGGGCTCTGAAAACGGGATCCTACACCTTC; CDR3aa: CASSTPQGALKTGSYTF
v_gene: TRBV29-1; d_gene: .; abundance: once; j_gene: TRBJ1-2; CDR3nt: TGCAGCGTGGGGGGTAGCATCAGTGGCTACACCTTC; CDR3aa: CSVGGSISGYTF
v_gene: TRBV5-4; d_gene: TRBD1; abundance: few; j_gene: TRBJ2-2; CDR3nt: TGTGCCAGTCAGCGCCGACAGGGCGGCACCGGGGAGCTGTTTTTT; CDR3aa: CASQRRQGGTGELFF
v_gene: TRBV28; d_gene: TRBD2; abundance: .; j_gene: TRBJ2-5; CDR3nt: TGTGCCAGCAGTTTATCCTCTAGCGGGGGAGTACAAGAGACCCAGTACTTC; CDR3aa: CASSLSSSGGVQETQYF
v_gene: TRBV27; d_gene: .; abundance: .; j_gene: TRBJ2-7; CDR3nt: TGTGCCAGCAGTTTATACGGGTACGAGCAGTACTTC; CDR3aa: CASSLYGYEQYF
v_gene: TRBV14; d_gene: TRBD2; abundance: .; j_gene: TRBJ2-2; CDR3nt: TGTGCCAGCAGCCAAGAAGTTGGCGGGGGGACCCGCGGGGAGCTGTTTTTT; CDR3aa: CASSQEVGGGTRGELFF
v_gene: TRBV10-3; d_gene: TRBD1; abundance: .; j_gene: TRBJ1-1; CDR3nt: TGTGCCATCAGTGAGAGGGGGCGCAGATCCACTGAAGCTTTCTTT; CDR3aa: CAISERGRRSTEAFF
v_gene: TRBV6-4; d_gene: TRBD1; abundance: .; j_gene: TRBJ2-3; CDR3nt: TGTGCCAGCAGTGACGGACAGGGGGCCACAGATACGCAGTATTTT; CDR3aa: CASSDGQGATDTQYF
v_gene: TRBV9; d_gene: TRBD1; abundance: .; j_gene: TRBJ2-4; CDR3nt: TGTGCCAGCAGCTTTGGACAGGGGATAGGCAAAAACATTCAGTACTTC; CDR3aa: CASSFGQGIGKNIQYF
v_gene: TRBV20-1; d_gene: .; abundance: .; j_gene: TRBJ1-2; CDR3nt: TGCAGTGCTAGAGCGTCCCGTGGCTACACCTTC; CDR3aa: CSARASRGYTF
v_gene: TRBV9; d_gene: .; abundance: .; j_gene: TRBJ2-7; CDR3nt: TGTGCCAGCAGCGTAGGGACACCCTACGAGCAGTACTTC; CDR3aa: CASSVGTPYEQYF
v_gene: TRBV10-3; d_gene: .; abundance: few; j_gene: TRBJ2-5; CDR3nt: TGTGCCATCAGTGACTCGCGGGGCGGTCGGGAGACCCAGTACTTC; CDR3aa: CAISDSRGGRETQYF
v_gene: TRBV11-1; d_gene: .; abundance: .; j_gene: TRBJ2-1; CDR3nt: TGTGCCAGCAGCTTAGCGTTCGGTAATAGCGGATATGATTACAATGAGCAGTTCTTC; CDR3aa: CASSLAFGNSGYDYNEQFF
v_gene: TRBV6-1; d_gene: .; abundance: .; j_gene: TRBJ2-2; CDR3nt: TGTGCCAGCAGTCCTAACGAAGGGGGCACCGGGGAGCTGTTTTTT; CDR3aa: CASSPNEGGTGELFF
v_gene: TRBV27; d_gene: .; abundance: once; j_gene: TRBJ1-2; CDR3nt: TGTGCCAGCAGTTTTGACAGGCTAACTAACTATGGCTACACCTTC; CDR3aa: CASSFDRLTNYGYTF
v_gene: TRBV7-2; d_gene: .; abundance: .; j_gene: TRBJ2-7; CDR3nt: TGTGCCAGCAGCTTAGATGCAGACTACGAGCAGTACTTC; CDR3aa: CASSLDADYEQYF
v_gene: TRBV27; d_gene: TRBD1; abundance: .; j_gene: TRBJ2-3; CDR3nt: TGTGCCAGCAGTTTAATAGGGGGCGCAAGTTCAGATACGCAGTATTTT; CDR3aa: CASSLIGGASSDTQYF
v_gene: TRBV29-1; d_gene: .; abundance: .; j_gene: TRBJ1-1; CDR3nt: TGCAGCGTTGTCAGAGAGGGCACTGAAGCTTTCTTT; CDR3aa: CSVVREGTEAFF
v_gene: TRBV7-9; d_gene: .; abundance: .; j_gene: TRBJ2-2; CDR3nt: TGTGCCAGCAGCTTCGGCGCGGATTTCGGGGAGCTGTTTTTT; CDR3aa: CASSFGADFGELFF
v_gene: TRBV7-9; d_gene: TRBD1; abundance: .; j_gene: TRBJ2-5; CDR3nt: TGTGCCAGCAGCAGCCGTGGACAGGGGAGGTGGCAAGAGACCCAGTACTTC; CDR3aa: CASSSRGQGRWQETQYF
v_gene: TRBV6-4; d_gene: .; abundance: .; j_gene: TRBJ1-6; CDR3nt: TGTGCCAGCAGTGACTCGACAGAAGATTCACCCCTCCACTTT; CDR3aa: CASSDSTEDSPLHF
v_gene: TRBV19; d_gene: TRBD1; abundance: .; j_gene: TRBJ2-7; CDR3nt: TGTGCCAGTAGGGGACAGCGTTACGAGCAGTACTTC; CDR3aa: CASRGQRYEQYF
v_gene: TRBV28; d_gene: .; abundance: .; j_gene: TRBJ1-6; CDR3nt: TGTGCCAGCAGTTTACCGGGTTCACCCCTCCACTTT; CDR3aa: CASSLPGSPLHF
v_gene: TRBV4-1; d_gene: .; abundance: .; j_gene: TRBJ1-1; CDR3nt: TGCGCCAGCAGCCAAGATCTTTTAAACACTGAAGCTTTCTTT; CDR3aa: CASSQDLLNTEAFF
v_gene: TRBV19; d_gene: .; abundance: .; j_gene: TRBJ2-7; CDR3nt: TGTGCCAGTAGTATAGTTCCAGGTCTCAACGAGCAGTACTTC; CDR3aa: CASSIVPGLNEQYF
v_gene: TRBV4-3; d_gene: TRBD2; abundance: .; j_gene: TRBJ2-7; CDR3nt: TGCGCCAGCAGCCAAGATACTAGCGGGGTGTACGAGCAGTACTTC; CDR3aa: CASSQDTSGVYEQYF
v_gene: TRBV2; d_gene: TRBD1; abundance: few; j_gene: TRBJ1-6; CDR3nt: TGTGCCAGCAGTTCCGACCGACAGGGGCATTTTAATTCACCCCTCCACTTT; CDR3aa: CASSSDRQGHFNSPLHF
v_gene: TRBV18; d_gene: .; abundance: .; j_gene: TRBJ2-5; CDR3nt: TGTGCCAGCTCACCGGGCAGACAAGAGACCCAGTACTTC; CDR3aa: CASSPGRQETQYF
v_gene: TRBV30; d_gene: TRBD1; abundance: .; j_gene: TRBJ1-2; CDR3nt: TGTGCCTGGAGTGTACGGGGGACAGGAACCTATGGCTACACCTTC; CDR3aa: CAWSVRGTGTYGYTF
v_gene: TRBV10-3; d_gene: .; abundance: .; j_gene: TRBJ1-2; CDR3nt: TGTGCCATCAACACAGGGAAGCCCCCAGATGGCTACACCTTC; CDR3aa: CAINTGKPPDGYTF
v_gene: TRBV19; d_gene: .; abundance: .; j_gene: TRBJ1-6; CDR3nt: TGTGCCAGTAGTATTATCGAGCCCTTCGATTCACCCCTCCACTTT; CDR3aa: CASSIIEPFDSPLHF
v_gene: TRBV5-6; d_gene: .; abundance: .; j_gene: TRBJ1-5; CDR3nt: TGTGCCAGCAGCACAGGTCCAGGGGAAAGCAATCAGCCCCAGCATTTT; CDR3aa: CASSTGPGESNQPQHF
v_gene: TRBV5-4; d_gene: TRBD1; abundance: .; j_gene: TRBJ1-4; CDR3nt: TGTGCCAGCAGCGCCCAGGGGGGTTATGAAAAACTGTTTTTT; CDR3aa: CASSAQGGYEKLFF
v_gene: TRBV9; d_gene: TRBD2; abundance: .; j_gene: TRBJ2-7; CDR3nt: TGTGCCAGCAGCTCTGGACTAGCGGGTGCCTCCTACGAGCAGTACTTC; CDR3aa: CASSSGLAGASYEQYF
v_gene: TRBV18; d_gene: .; abundance: .; j_gene: TRBJ1-6; CDR3nt: TGTGCCAGCTCACGGGAGCTACGGTCACCCCTCCACTTT; CDR3aa: CASSRELRSPLHF
v_gene: TRBV9; d_gene: TRBD2; abundance: .; j_gene: TRBJ2-1; CDR3nt: TGTGCCAGCAGCGTAGTGGGGGGGGTCTCCTACAATGAGCAGTTCTTC; CDR3aa: CASSVVGGVSYNEQFF
v_gene: TRBV6-4; d_gene: .; abundance: .; j_gene: TRBJ2-2; CDR3nt: TGTGCCAGCAGTGTAGAGGGAGGCACCGGGGAGCTGTTTTTT; CDR3aa: CASSVEGGTGELFF
v_gene: TRBV4-1; d_gene: TRBD1; abundance: .; j_gene: TRBJ1-2; CDR3nt: TGCGCCAGCAGTCAATTGGGGACAGCTTGGGCTGGCTACACCTTC; CDR3aa: CASSQLGTAWAGYTF
v_gene: TRBV11-2; d_gene: .; abundance: .; j_gene: TRBJ2-5; CDR3nt: TGTGCCAGCAGCTTAGGGGCAGGGGCCCAAGAGACCCAGTACTTC; CDR3aa: CASSLGAGAQETQYF
v_gene: TRBV7-2; d_gene: TRBD2; abundance: once; j_gene: TRBJ2-3; CDR3nt: TGTGCCAGCAGCTCCTCTAGCGGGGGCTGGGCAGATACGCAGTATTTT; CDR3aa: CASSSSSGGWADTQYF
v_gene: TRBV12-5; d_gene: .; abundance: .; j_gene: TRBJ2-5; CDR3nt: TGTGCTAGTGGTTTGGAGGGGCCCCGCGACTTC; CDR3aa: CASGLEGPRDF
v_gene: TRBV4-2; d_gene: .; abundance: .; j_gene: TRBJ2-7; CDR3nt: TGTGCCAGCAGCCAAAGAGGAGGCTACGAGCAGTACTTC; CDR3aa: CASSQRGGYEQYF
v_gene: TRBV20-1; d_gene: .; abundance: .; j_gene: TRBJ2-7; CDR3nt: TGCAGTGCCGGCTACGAGCAGTACTTC; CDR3aa: CSAGYEQYF
v_gene: TRBV6-5; d_gene: .; abundance: .; j_gene: TRBJ1-1; CDR3nt: TGTGCCAGCAGTTACTCGAGACGGGTAAAGAACACTGAAGCTTTCTTT; CDR3aa: CASSYSRRVKNTEAFF
v_gene: TRBV11-2; d_gene: .; abundance: few; j_gene: TRBJ1-2; CDR3nt: TGTGCCAGCAGCTCCGGGCCCGGGGGGGGCTACACCTTC; CDR3aa: CASSSGPGGGYTF
v_gene: TRBV27; d_gene: .; abundance: .; j_gene: TRBJ2-5; CDR3nt: TGTGCCAGCAGTACTCAGGGGTTGGTGCAGTACTTC; CDR3aa: CASSTQGLVQYF
v_gene: TRBV11-2; d_gene: .; abundance: few; j_gene: TRBJ1-2; CDR3nt: TGTGCCAGCAGCTTAGATCGGGCCGGGGAATCCTACACCTTC; CDR3aa: CASSLDRAGESYTF